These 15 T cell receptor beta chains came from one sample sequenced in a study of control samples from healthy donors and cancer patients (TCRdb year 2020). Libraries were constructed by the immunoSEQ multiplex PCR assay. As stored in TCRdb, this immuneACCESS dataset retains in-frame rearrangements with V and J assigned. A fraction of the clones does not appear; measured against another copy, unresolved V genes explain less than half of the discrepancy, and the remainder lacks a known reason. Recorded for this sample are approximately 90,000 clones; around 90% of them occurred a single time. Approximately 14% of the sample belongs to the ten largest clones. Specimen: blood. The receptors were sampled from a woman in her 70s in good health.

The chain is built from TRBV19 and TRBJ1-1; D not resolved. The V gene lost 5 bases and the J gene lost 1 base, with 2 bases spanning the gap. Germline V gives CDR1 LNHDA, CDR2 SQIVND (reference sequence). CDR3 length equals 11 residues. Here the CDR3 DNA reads TGTGCCAGTAGTGCGAACACTGAAGCTTTCTTT. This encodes CASSANTEAFF.

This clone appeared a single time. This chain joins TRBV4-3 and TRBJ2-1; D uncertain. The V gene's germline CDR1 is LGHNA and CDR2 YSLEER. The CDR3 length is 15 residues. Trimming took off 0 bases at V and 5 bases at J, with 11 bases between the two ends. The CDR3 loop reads CASSQEAHSNNEQFF. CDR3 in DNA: TGCGCCAGCAGCCAAGAAGCACATAGTAACAATGAGCAGTTCTTC.

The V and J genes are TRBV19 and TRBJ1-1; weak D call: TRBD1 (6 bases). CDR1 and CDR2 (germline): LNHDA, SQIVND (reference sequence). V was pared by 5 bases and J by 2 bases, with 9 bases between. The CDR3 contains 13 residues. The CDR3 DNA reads TGTGCCAGTAGTGGACAGATAAACACTGAAGCTTTCTTT. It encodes CASSGQINTEAFF.

CDR3 nucleotides: TGTGCCAGCAGTGAATCGCCCCCCAGGGACTATGGCTACACCTTC. It is translated as CASSESPPRDYGYTF. This chain uses TRBV2 with TRBJ1-2, with D possibly TRBD1 on 5 matching bases. The CDR3 has 15 residues. Germline CDR1 and CDR2: SNHLY and FYNNEI. Trimming stripped 2 bases from V and 3 bases from J, with 13 bases between.

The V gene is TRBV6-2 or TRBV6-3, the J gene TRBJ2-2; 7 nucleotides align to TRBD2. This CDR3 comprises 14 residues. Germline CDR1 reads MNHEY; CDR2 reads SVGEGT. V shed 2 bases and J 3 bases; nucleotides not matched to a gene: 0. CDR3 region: CASSYTSDTGELFF. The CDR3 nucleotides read TGTGCCAGCAGTTACACTAGCGACACCGGGGAGCTGTTTTTT.

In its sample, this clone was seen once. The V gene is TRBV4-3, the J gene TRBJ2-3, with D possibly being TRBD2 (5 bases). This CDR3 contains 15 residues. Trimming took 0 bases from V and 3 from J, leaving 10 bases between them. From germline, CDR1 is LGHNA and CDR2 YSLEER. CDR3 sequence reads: CASSQDRLATDTQYF. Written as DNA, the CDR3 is TGCGCCAGCAGCCAAGACCGGCTAGCAACAGATACGCAGTATTTT.

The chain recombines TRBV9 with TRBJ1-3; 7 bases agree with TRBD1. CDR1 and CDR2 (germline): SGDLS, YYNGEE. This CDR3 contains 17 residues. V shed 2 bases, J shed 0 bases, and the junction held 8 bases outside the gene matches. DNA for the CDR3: TGTGCCAGCAGCGTTTCACAGGGGCGCAGCTCTGGAAACACCATATATTTT. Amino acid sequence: CASSVSQGRSSGNTIYF.

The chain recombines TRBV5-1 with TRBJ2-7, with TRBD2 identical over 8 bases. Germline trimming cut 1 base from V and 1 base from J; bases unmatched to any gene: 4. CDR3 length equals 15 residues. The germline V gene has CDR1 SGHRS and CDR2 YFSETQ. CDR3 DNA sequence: TGCGCCAGCAGCTTGTTTAGCGGGACTTCCTACGAGCAGTACTTC. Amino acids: CASSLFSGTSYEQYF.

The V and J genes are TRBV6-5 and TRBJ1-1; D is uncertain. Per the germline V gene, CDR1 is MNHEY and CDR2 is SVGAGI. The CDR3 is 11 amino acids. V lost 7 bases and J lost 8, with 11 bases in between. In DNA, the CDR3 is TGTGCCAGCACCCGACTGGAGGAAGCTTTCTTT. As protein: CASTRLEEAFF.

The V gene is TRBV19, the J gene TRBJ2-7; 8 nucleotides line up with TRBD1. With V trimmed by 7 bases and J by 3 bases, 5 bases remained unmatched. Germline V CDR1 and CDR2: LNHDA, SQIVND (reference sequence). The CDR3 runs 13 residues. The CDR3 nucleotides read TGTGCCAGTACCTCCGGACAGGGCTACGAGCAGTACTTC. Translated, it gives CASTSGQGYEQYF.

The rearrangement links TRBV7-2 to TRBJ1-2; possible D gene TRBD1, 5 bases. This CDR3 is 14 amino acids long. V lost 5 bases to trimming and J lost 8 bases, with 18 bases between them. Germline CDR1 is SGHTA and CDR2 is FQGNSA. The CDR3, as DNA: TGTGCCAGCAGCACCGGGACGCCCCGGAGAGGCTACACCTTC. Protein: CASSTGTPRRGYTF.

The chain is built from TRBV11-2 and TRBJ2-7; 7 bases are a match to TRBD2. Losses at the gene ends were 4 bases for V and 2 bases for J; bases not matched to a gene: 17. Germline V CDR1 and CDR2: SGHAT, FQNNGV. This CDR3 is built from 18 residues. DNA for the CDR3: TGTGCCAGCAGCTCACCGGGACTACAAGTCACTTCCCCCTACGAGCAGTACTTC. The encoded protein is CASSSPGLQVTSPYEQYF. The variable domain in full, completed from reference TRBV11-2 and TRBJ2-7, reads EAGVAQSPRYKIIEKRQSVAFWCNPISGHATLYWYQQILGQGPKLLIQFQNNGVVDDSQLPKDRFSAERLKGVDSTLKIQPAKLEDSAVYLCASSSPGLQVTSPYEQYFGPGTRLTVT.

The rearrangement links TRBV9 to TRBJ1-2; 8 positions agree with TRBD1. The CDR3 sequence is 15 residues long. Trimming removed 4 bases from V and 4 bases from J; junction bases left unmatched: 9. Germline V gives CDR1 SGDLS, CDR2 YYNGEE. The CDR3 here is CASSTGGQGSYGYTF. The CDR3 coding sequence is TGTGCCAGCAGCACCGGAGGACAGGGAAGCTATGGCTACACCTTC. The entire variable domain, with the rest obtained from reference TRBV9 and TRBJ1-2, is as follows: DSGVTQTPKHLITATGQRVTLRCSPRSGDLSVYWYQQSLDQGLQFLIQYYNGEERAKGNILERFSAQQFPDLHSELNLSSLELGDSALYFCASSTGGQGSYGYTFGSGTRLTVV.

Here the CDR3 reads CASSPSGDGGAFF. The CDR3 DNA follows: TGTGCCAGCTCACCATCAGGGGATGGTGGAGCTTTCTTT. This chain uses TRBV18 with TRBJ1-1; perhaps TRBD1 as D (6 bases). The CDR3 covers 13 residues. Germline values: CDR1 KGHSH, CDR2 LQKENI. The V end lost 2 bases, the J end lost 10 bases, and 14 bases lay between the germline ends.

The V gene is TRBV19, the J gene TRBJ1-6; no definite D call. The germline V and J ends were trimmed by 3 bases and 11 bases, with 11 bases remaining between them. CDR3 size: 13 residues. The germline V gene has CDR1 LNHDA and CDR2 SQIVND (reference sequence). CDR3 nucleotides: TGTGCCAGTAGTATTCGGGGAGAAGCACCCCTCCACTTT. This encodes CASSIRGEAPLHF.